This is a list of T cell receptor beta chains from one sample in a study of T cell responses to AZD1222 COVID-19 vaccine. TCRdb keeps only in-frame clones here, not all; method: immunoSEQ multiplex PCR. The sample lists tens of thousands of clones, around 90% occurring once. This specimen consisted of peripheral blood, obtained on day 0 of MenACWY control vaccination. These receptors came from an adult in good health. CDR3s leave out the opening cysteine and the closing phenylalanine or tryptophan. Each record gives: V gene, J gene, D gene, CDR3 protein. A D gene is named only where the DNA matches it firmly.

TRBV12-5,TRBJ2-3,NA,ASGFSGDGSDTQY
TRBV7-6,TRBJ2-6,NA,ASSNGLSGANVLT
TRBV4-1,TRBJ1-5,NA,ASSQDGVGGNQPQH
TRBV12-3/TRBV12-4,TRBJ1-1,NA,ASRRQDYTEAF
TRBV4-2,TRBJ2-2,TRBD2,ASSRMTSGYTGELF
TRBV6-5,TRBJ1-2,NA,ASSYQRGSYGYT
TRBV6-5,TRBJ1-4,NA,ASSLRVTNEKLF
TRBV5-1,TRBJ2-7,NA,ASPSGHPFYEQY
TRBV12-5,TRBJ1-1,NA,ASGNRGDTEAF
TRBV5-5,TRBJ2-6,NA,ASSLYPSSGANVLT
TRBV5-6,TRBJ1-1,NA,ASIPPAHTEAF
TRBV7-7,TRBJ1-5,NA,ASSLVPRKLQPQH
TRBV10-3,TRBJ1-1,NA,AITKGLNTEAF
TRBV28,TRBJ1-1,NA,ASSLRQTNTEAF
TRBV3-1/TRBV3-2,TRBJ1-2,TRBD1,ASSQEGGRGNT
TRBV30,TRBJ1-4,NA,AWSHKGGRNEKLF
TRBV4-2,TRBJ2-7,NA,ASSQEGSRSGSDEQY
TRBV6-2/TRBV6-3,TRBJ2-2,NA,ASSSPGWTGELF
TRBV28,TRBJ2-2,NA,ASSTSGRPARELF